This T cell receptor beta chain stems from a study of blood T cell repertoires in COVID-19. Study-level information: Whether acute or convalescent, the COVID-19 samples came from the United States, Italy and Spain. T cells, B-cell-depleted T cells, or PBMCs provided the cDNA or gDNA that served as material.

Seattle cases were enrolled at active infection and followed longitudinally. Methods used by the authors: For nucleated cells, counts were estimated from reference gene primer amplification. Generated by immunoSEQ multiplex PCR, the TCRdb table keeps only in-frame clones and is missing some. The V and J calls and clone size were taken over from that table, and D and trimming were inferred from the DNA. Of about 160,000 clones listed, about 80% are singletons. The germline CDR1 and CDR2 sequences are MDHEN and SYDVKM. This CDR3 contains 15 residues. V shed 3 bases and J 1 base; nucleotides not matched to a gene: 3. This clone was counted once.

The sample was peripheral blood. The origin of this receptor is a middle-aged woman with COVID-19, enrolled during active disease. The chain links TRBV28 to TRBJ2-3, with 8 bases matching TRBD2. Here the CDR3 reads CASSFFSGGTDTQYF. CDR3 nucleotides: TGTGCCAGCAGTTTTTTTAGCGGGGGCACAGATACGCAGTATTTT.